This TCR beta chain was retrieved from a study of vaccination effects on CD4 cells after COVID-19 (dated by TCRdb to between 2021 and 2024). For the wider study: Each participant got two doses of an mRNA SARS-CoV-2 vaccine, either BNT162b2 or mRNA-1273. The study compared SARS-CoV-2 spike-specific CD4+ TCR repertoires before and after mRNA vaccination in COVID-19 convalescent patients and infection-naive vaccine recipients. A total of 10 COVID-19 convalescent patients and several SARS-CoV-2-naive healthy vaccine recipients were included in the full study. The Oncomine TCR Beta short-read assay on an Illumina iSeq 100 was used to sequence cultures from other donors in the study. Study-wide conclusions, independent of this receptor: Limitations of the study were the small number of convalescent patients and the absence of early post-infection timepoints. In healthy vaccine recipients, vaccine-induced clones were almost all SARS-CoV-2 mono-reactive, with only 1 of 255 cross-reactive with common cold coronaviruses. Marked clonal contraction was observed in both infection-induced and vaccine-induced clones at late post-vaccination timepoints, consistent with waning T cell responses.

To identify antigen-specific CD4+ T cell clonotypes by their expansion, the ViraFEST assay first stimulated PBMC with viral peptide pools and then applied TCR sequencing. After 10 days of culture, CD4+ T cells were isolated with the EasySep CD4+ T cell isolation kit. Negative nucleocapsid antibody results before and after vaccination confirmed that the healthy vaccine recipients had no prior SARS-CoV-2 infection. Each well held 1.5 million to 2.5 million PBMC cultured in IMDM containing roughly 5% human AB serum, roughly 9.9 IU/ml IL-2 and gentamicin, along with approximately 10 ug/ml peptides. On days 3 and 7, half of the culture medium was replaced with fresh IL-2-containing medium. Unless otherwise noted, each peptide stimulation condition was cultured in triplicate wells. Using Ficoll-Paque Plus gradient centrifugation, PBMC were separated from whole blood and then either used fresh or cryopreserved at -140C. Overlapping peptide pools spanned the spike proteins of SARS-CoV-2 and the common cold coronaviruses HCoV-NL63, HCoV-OC43 and HCoV-229E. Genomic DNA was extracted from cultured CD4+ T cells with the QIAamp micro DNA kit.

Library prep was done by the immunoSEQ multiplex PCR assay. TCR beta CDR3 sequencing was performed on DNA from the cultured, isolated CD4+ T cells. The study's own analysis went as follows. The analysis removed non-productive TCR sequences, trimmed reads to the CDR3 region, and retained only CDR3s that were 7 or more amino acids long. Antigen-specific clonotypes were identified using the MANAFEST web app by comparison of expansion in peptide wells against reference cultures. Positive clones required FDR<0.05 expansion versus reference and all other wells, odds ratio above 5, and frequency above 0.1% in two replicate wells. Cross-reactive clonotypes were defined as significantly expanded in SARS-CoV-2 spike wells and in at least one common cold coronavirus spike condition. CDR3 similarity was assessed by Levenshtein distance using the stringdist R package, and unrooted trees were constructed with ape in R 3.6.1. Entries here come from immuneACCESS through TCRdb and include only in-frame sequences with V and J called. Some clones fail to appear in such tables; in the studies checked, an unresolved V gene covers under half of the shortfall, and the cause of the remainder is unknown. The V and J calls and clone size come from that table; D and trimming were worked out from the DNA. For this sample the table gives roughly 67,000 clones, of which more than 60% were detected only once. Jointly, the top ten make up about 10% of the sample.

Worth noting for this clone: Its antigen is still unknown. No qualities accompany the bases; no much larger clone lies one base away.

The specimen comprised CD4+ T cells from PBMCs cultured with SARS-CoV-2 spike peptides, sampled before COVID-19 vaccination. The cell subset or site label, as the study defines it: SARS-CoV-2 spike overlapping peptide pool stimulation. The clonotype comes from a human donor who received a COVID-19 vaccine.

This receptor has the CDR3 CASSPLDTEAFF. The sequenced DNA is TGTGCCAGCAGCCCCCTGGACACTGAAGCTTTCTTT. The chain is assembled from TRBV5-6 and TRBJ1-1; the D segment cannot be called with confidence. Measured from the cysteine to the phenylalanine, the CDR3 is 12 residues long. The DNA shown is the 36-base CDR3, in frame from base 1. Trimming costs V 4 bases and J 3 bases, and their ends lie 7 bases apart. Reading the germline V gene gives CDR1 SGHDT and CDR2 YYEEEE.